One T cell receptor beta chain is described in this entry. No cognate antigen has been identified for it. It has no much larger one-base neighbor in the sample; base qualities were not kept. This entry belongs to a study of OX40 agonist ivuxolimab in advanced cancers. Describing the broader study: Ivuxolimab was a fully human IgG2 agonistic monoclonal antibody targeting the costimulatory receptor OX40 (CD134). The paper reports the monotherapy dose-escalation portion (N ≈ 52 patients) of the phase I ivuxolimab trial. Partial responses occurred in three dose-escalation patients, of whom one had hepatocellular carcinoma and two had cutaneous melanoma. In the dose-escalation cohort, 82.7% of patients were male, and the mean age was around 60 years, with a range of roughly 20 to 80. Of the roughly 52 patients in dose escalation, 19 had hepatocellular carcinoma, approximately 15 had melanoma, 9 had renal cell carcinoma and 9 had head and neck cancer. The purpose of peripheral TCRbeta sequencing was to test whether ivuxolimab changed TCR sequence diversity and led to clonal T-cell expansion. Prior anti-PD-1, anti-PD-L1 or anti-CTLA-4 therapy was permitted, and approximately 41% of dose-escalation patients had received checkpoint inhibitors. Intravenous ivuxolimab was administered to patients every 2 weeks at six dose levels: 0.01, 0.1, 0.3, 1.5, 3 and 10 mg/kg. General study outcomes and caveats: Clonal expansion of both CD4+ and CD8+ blood T cells was observed from baseline to week 6 at doses 0.1 to 3.0 mg/kg. The antigen specificity of the clonally expanded peripheral T cells was not determined. Low levels of normalized T-cell clonal expansion were also shown by some nonresponding patients. After ivuxolimab, expanded clones were on average more numerous among CD8+ T cells than among CD4+ T cells. In the 0.1-3.0 mg/kg groups, partial responders had among the lowest normalized peripheral clonal expansion, particularly in CD8+ T cells.

To sequence the TCRbeta CDR3 region, genomic DNA was isolated from the sorted cells. The immunoSEQ Assay was used for sequencing of TCRbeta CDR3 regions. TCRdb provides this immuneACCESS table in a form limited to in-frame rearrangements. Some clones are lacking; in checked studies, under half of them reflect an unresolved V gene, and why the rest are absent is not known. Counted in this sample were around 86,000 clones; roughly 91% of them appeared once. The ten top clones hold roughly an eighth of the sample. The trial excluded patients who had a history of autoimmune disease or were on systemic immunosuppression. Peripheral blood for TCR sequencing was collected from all dose cohorts at baseline, on cycle 4 day 1, and on cycle 7 day 1. The samples were drawn from a first-in-human, open-label, multicenter phase I dose-escalation trial of ivuxolimab. Adults with locally advanced or metastatic melanoma, renal cell, hepatocellular, or head and neck squamous cell carcinoma were enrolled in the trial. Before TCR sequencing, CD4+ and CD8+ T cells were separately sorted from peripheral blood.

The sample was CD4+ or CD8+ T cells sorted from blood, taken in a trial of the OX40 agonist ivuxolimab. The clonotype originates from an adult with an advanced solid tumor such as melanoma, head and neck, liver or kidney cancer.

At the DNA level, the sequence is TGTGCCAGCAGTTTTGGCCAGGCACCCCCTAGCACAGATACGCAGTATTTT. Its amino acids are CASSFGQAPPSTDTQYF. The chain is made from TRBV28 and TRBJ2-3; no D segment can be confidently identified. Between the V and J ends, shortened by 3 bases and 0 bases respectively, the junction contains 16 bases. The CDR3 sequence holds 17 residues, the cysteine and phenylalanine included. The only DNA kept is the CDR3, 51 bases in frame from the first base. CDR1 and CDR2, per the germline V gene, are MDHEN and SYDVKM.